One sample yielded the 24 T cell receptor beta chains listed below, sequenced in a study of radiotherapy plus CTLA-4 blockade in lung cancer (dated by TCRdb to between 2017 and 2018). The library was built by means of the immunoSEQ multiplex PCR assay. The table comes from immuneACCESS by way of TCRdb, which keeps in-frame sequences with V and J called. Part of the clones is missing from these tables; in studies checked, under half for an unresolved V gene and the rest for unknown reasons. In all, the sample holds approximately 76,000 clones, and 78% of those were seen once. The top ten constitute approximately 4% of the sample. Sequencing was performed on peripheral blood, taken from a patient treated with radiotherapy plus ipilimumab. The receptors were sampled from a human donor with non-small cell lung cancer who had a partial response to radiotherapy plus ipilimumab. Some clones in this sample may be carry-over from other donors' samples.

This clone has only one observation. The CDR3 DNA follows: TGTGCCAGCTCACCGGCGGGGACCTCCTACAATGAGCAGTTCTTC. It specifies CASSPAGTSYNEQFF. The chain is built from TRBV18 and TRBJ2-1; maybe TRBD2 (6 bases). Trimming cost V 3 bases and J 0 bases, with 9 bases left between them. CDR1 and CDR2 (germline): KGHSH, LQKENI. The CDR3 is 15 residues long.

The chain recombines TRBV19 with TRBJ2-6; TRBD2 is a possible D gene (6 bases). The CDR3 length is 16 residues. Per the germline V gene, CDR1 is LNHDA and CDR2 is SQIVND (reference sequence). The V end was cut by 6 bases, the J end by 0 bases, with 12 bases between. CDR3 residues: CASRQFGSSGANVLTF. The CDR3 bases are TGTGCCAGTAGGCAGTTCGGGAGCTCTGGGGCCAACGTCCTGACTTTC.

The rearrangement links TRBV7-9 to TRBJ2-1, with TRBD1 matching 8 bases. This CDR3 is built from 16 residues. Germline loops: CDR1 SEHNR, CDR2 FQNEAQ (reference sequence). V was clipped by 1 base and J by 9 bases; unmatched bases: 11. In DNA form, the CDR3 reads TGTGCCAGCAGCTTAGTTAGCGGACAGGGTTACGTTGAGCAGTTCTTC. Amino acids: CASSLVSGQGYVEQFF.

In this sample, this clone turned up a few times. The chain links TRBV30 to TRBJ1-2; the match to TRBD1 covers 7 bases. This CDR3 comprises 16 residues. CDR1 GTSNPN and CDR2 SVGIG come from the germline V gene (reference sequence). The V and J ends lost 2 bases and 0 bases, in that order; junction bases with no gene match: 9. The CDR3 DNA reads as TGTGCCTGGAGTATAGGGGGCGCTCCGGCTAACTATGGCTACACCTTC. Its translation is CAWSIGGAPANYGYTF.

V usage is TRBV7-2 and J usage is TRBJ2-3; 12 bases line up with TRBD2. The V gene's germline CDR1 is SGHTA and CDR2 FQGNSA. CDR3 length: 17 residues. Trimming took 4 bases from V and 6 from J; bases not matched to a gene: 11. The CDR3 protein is CASSSQHTSGGWDTQYF. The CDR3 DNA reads TGTGCCAGCAGCTCACAACACACTAGCGGGGGGTGGGATACGCAGTATTTT.

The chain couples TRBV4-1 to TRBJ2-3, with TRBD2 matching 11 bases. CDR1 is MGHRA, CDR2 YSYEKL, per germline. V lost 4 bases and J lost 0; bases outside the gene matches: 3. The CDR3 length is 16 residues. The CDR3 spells CASSPWTSGSTDTQYF. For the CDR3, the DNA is TGCGCCAGCAGCCCCTGGACTAGCGGGAGCACAGATACGCAGTATTTT.

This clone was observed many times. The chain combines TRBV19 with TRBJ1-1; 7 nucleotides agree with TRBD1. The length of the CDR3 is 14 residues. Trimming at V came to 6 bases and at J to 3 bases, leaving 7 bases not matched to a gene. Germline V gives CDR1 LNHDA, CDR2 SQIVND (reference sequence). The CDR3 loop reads CASRTGQRDTEAFF. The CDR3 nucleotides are TGTGCCAGTAGGACGGGACAGAGGGACACTGAAGCTTTCTTT.

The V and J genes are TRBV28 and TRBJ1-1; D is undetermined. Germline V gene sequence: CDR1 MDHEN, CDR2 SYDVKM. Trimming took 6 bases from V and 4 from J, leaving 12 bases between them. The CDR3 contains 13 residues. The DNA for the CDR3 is TGTGCCAGCAGGGTCGGGGTAGGCACTGAAGCTTTCTTT. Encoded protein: CASRVGVGTEAFF.

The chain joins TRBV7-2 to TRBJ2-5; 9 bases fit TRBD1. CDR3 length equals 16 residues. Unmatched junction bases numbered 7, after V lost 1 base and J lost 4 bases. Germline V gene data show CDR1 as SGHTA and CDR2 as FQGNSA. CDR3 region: CASSLEARGQGETQYF. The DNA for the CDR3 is TGTGCCAGCAGCTTAGAGGCGCGGGGACAGGGAGAGACCCAGTACTTC.

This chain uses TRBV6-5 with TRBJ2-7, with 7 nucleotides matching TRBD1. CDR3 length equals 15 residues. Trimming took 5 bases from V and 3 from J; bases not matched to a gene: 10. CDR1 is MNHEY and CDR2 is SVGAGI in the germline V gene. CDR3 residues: CASSKHRQGIYEQYF. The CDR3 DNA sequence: TGTGCCAGCAGTAAACATCGACAGGGTATCTACGAGCAGTACTTC.

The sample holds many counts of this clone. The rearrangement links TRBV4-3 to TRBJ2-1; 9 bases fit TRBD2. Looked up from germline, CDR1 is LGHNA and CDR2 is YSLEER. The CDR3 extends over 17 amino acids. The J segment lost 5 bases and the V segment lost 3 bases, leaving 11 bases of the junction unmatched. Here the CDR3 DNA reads TGCGCCAGCAGCCACGATCAGGTGGCGGGGGGGCACAATGAGCAGTTCTTC. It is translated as CASSHDQVAGGHNEQFF.

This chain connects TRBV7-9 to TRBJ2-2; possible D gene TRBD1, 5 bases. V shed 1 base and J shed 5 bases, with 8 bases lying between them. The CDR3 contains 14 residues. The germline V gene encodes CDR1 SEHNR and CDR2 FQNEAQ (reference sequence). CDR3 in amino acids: CASSLGQNTGELFF. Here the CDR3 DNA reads TGTGCCAGCAGCTTAGGACAGAATACCGGGGAGCTGTTTTTT.

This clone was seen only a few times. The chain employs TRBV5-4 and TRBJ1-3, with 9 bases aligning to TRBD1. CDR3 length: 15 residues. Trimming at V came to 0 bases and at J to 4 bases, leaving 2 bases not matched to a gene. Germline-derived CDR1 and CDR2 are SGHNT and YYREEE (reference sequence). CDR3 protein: CASSLDRGHGNTIYF. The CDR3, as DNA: TGTGCCAGCAGCTTGGACAGGGGGCACGGAAACACCATATATTTT.

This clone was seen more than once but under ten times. This chain's CDR3 is CASSLASGGTATQYF. CDR3 nucleotides: TGTGCCAGCAGCTTGGCAAGCGGGGGTACGGCGACCCAGTACTTC. This chain uses TRBV5-5 with TRBJ2-5, with 8 bases matching TRBD2. This CDR3 is 15 amino acids long. The V gene end was trimmed by 0 bases and the J gene end by 7 bases; junction bases not matched to a gene: 8. CDR1 SGHKS and CDR2 YYEKEE come from the germline V gene (reference sequence).

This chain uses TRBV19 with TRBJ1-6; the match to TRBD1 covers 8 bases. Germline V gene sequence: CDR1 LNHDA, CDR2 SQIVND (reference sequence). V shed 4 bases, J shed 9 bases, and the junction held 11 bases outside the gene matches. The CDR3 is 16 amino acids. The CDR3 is CASSTQLPGTGSPLHF. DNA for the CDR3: TGTGCCAGTAGTACACAGCTTCCAGGGACAGGTTCACCCCTCCACTTT.

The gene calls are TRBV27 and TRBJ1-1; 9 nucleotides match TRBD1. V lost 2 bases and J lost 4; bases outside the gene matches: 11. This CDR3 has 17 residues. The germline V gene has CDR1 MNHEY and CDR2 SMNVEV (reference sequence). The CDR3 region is CASSLIVTGGRGTEAFF. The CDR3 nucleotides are TGTGCCAGCAGTTTAATTGTAACAGGGGGCAGGGGCACTGAAGCTTTCTTT.

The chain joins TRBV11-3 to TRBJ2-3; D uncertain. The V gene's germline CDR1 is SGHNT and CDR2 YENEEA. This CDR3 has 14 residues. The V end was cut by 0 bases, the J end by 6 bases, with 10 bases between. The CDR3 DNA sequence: TGTGCCAGCAGCTTAGATTTTTCTTCGGATACGCAGTATTTT. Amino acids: CASSLDFSSDTQYF.

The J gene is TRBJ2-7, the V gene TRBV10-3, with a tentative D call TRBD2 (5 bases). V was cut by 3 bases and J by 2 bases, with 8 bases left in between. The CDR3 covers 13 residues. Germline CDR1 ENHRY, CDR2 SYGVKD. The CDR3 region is CAISDRGPYEQYF. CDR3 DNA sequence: TGTGCCATCAGTGATCGGGGTCCCTACGAGCAGTACTTC.

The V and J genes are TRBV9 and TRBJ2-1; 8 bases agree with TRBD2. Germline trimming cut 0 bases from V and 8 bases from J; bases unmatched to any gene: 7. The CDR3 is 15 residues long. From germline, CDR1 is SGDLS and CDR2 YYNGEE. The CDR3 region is CASSVVLAGIDEQFF. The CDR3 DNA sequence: TGTGCCAGCAGCGTAGTCTTAGCGGGGATAGATGAGCAGTTCTTC. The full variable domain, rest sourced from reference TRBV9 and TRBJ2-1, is DSGVTQTPKHLITATGQRVTLRCSPRSGDLSVYWYQQSLDQGLQFLIQYYNGEERAKGNILERFSAQQFPDLHSELNLSSLELGDSALYFCASSVVLAGIDEQFFGPGTRLTVL.

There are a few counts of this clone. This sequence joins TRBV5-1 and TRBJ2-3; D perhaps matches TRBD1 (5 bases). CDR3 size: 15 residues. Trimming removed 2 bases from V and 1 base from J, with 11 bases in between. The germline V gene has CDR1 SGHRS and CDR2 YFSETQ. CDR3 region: CASSFQGRGTDTQYF. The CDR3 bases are TGCGCCAGCAGCTTCCAGGGAAGGGGCACAGATACGCAGTATTTT.

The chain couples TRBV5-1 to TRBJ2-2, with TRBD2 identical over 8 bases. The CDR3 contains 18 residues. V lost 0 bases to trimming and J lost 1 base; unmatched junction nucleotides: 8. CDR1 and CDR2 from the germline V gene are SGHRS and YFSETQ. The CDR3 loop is CASSLVAGGTGNTGELFF. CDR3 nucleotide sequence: TGCGCCAGCAGCTTGGTCGCGGGAGGAACAGGGAACACCGGGGAGCTGTTTTTT. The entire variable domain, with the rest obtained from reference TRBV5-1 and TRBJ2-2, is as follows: KAGVTQTPRYLIKTRGQQVTLSCSPISGHRSVSWYQQTPGQGLQFLFEYFSETQRNKGNFPGRFSGRQFSNSRSEMNVSTLELGDSALYLCASSLVAGGTGNTGELFFGEGSRLTVL.

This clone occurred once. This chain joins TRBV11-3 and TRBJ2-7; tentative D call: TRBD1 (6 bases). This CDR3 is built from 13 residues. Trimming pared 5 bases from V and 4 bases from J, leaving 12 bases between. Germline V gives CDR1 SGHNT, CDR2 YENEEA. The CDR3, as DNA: TGTGCCAGCAGCACCGGACAGAATTACGAGCAGTACTTC. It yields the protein CASSTGQNYEQYF.

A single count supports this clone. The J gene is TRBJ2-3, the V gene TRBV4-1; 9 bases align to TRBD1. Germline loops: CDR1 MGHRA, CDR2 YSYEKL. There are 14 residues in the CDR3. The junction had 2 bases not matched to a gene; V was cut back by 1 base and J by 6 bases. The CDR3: CASSQGGQGDTQYF. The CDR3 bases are TGCGCCAGCAGCCAAGGGGGACAGGGCGATACGCAGTATTTT.

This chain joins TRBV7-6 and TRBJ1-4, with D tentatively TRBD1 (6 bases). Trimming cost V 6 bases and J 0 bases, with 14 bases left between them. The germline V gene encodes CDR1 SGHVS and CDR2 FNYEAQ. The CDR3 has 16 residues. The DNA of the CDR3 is TGTGCCAGCAGACGGACAACAGGGACAACTAATGAAAAACTGTTTTTT. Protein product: CASRRTTGTTNEKLFF. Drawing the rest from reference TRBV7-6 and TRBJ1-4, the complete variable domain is GAGVSQSPRYKVTKRGQDVALRCDPISGHVSLYWYRQALGQGPEFLTYFNYEAQQDKSGLPNDRFSAERPEGSISTLTIQRTEQRDSAMYRCASRRTTGTTNEKLFFGSGTQLSVL.